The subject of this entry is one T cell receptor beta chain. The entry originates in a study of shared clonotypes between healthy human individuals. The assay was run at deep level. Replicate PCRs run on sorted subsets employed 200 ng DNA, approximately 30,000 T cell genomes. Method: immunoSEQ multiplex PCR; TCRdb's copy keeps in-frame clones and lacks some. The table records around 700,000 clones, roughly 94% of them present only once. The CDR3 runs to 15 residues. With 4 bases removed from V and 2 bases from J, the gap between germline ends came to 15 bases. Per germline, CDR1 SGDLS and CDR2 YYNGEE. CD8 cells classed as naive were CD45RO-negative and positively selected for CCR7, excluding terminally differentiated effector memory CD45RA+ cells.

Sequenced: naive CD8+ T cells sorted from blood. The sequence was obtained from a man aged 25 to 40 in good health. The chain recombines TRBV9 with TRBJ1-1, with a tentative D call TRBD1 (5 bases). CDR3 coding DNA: TGTGCCAGCAGCCCCGGGACCGGGCTTAACACTGAAGCTTTCTTT. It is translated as CASSPGTGLNTEAFF.